The rows below give T cell receptor beta chains drawn from one sample of a study of cytomegalovirus exposure and HLA in healthy donors. Generated by immunoSEQ multiplex PCR, the TCRdb table keeps only in-frame clones and is missing some. The table has approximately 180,000 clones, 86% seen once. The sample was PBMCs. The receptors here all came from a woman between 18 and 29 years old in good health and CMV-seronegative. Each CDR3 is given with its conserved first and last residue. Fields, in order: V gene, J gene, CDR3 protein.

TRBV5-4	TRBJ1-3	CASSRSSLSGNTIYF
TRBV5-4	TRBJ1-1	CASRPGGGRSWTEAFF
TRBV6-5	TRBJ2-7	CASSPSGTYEQYF
TRBV7-9	TRBJ2-1	CASSPGGFYEQFF
TRBV11-3	TRBJ2-3	CASSPGTFTDTQYF
TRBV5-1	TRBJ1-1	CASSLAGAMNTEAFF
TRBV10-3	TRBJ1-1	CAISDLGQGRDLNTEAFF
TRBV5-1	TRBJ1-3	CASSYNRGSLPGNTIYF
TRBV5-1	TRBJ2-7	CASTRTGLNYEQYF
TRBV6-1	TRBJ1-6	CASSEAHPGQSSYNSPLHF
TRBV6-5	TRBJ1-3	CASILTGNGNTIYF
TRBV29-1	TRBJ1-5	CSVGQGSDGSQHF
TRBV13	TRBJ2-5	CASSRAGDRGLRETQYF
TRBV30	TRBJ2-1	CAWSVRLAGDNEQFF
TRBV6-1	TRBJ1-1	CASSPTGEGTEAFF
TRBV9	TRBJ1-5	CASSVGAGAGGHPQHF
TRBV9	TRBJ1-5	CASSVSTSLQPQHF
TRBV6-5	TRBJ1-1	CASSRSRDTEAFF
TRBV2	TRBJ2-7	CASLKTGSYEQYF
TRBV5-4	TRBJ1-1	CASSLTWTGDPTEAFF
TRBV5-5	TRBJ2-7	CASSLNPRDRERQYF
TRBV19	TRBJ1-2	CASSIGTDRSGYGYTF
TRBV12-5	TRBJ2-7	CASGWASYEQYF
TRBV2	TRBJ1-2	CASSEPANYGYTF
TRBV7-3	TRBJ1-2	CASSSTPGQPYGYTF
TRBV7-6	TRBJ2-1	CASSLEHGRGTYNEQFF
TRBV7-9	TRBJ1-3	CASSLYSGGPQGHGNTIYF
TRBV18	TRBJ1-1	CASSPGQGATEAFF
TRBV30	TRBJ1-6	CARTSSLNSPLHF
TRBV29-1	TRBJ2-1	CSVEVESAYNEQFF
TRBV14	TRBJ2-7	CASSQTRGIHEQYF
TRBV29-1	TRBJ1-5	CSVVIPGQSGQYSNQPQHF
TRBV30	TRBJ1-6	CAWSFQGNSPLHF
TRBV7-9	TRBJ1-1	CASSFVGHRLNTEAFF
TRBV27	TRBJ1-1	CASSLGTALVEAFF
TRBV4-2	TRBJ2-3	CASSQGGLLSTDTQYF
TRBV6-6	TRBJ2-7	CASSYRDSSSYEQYF
TRBV4-2	TRBJ2-2	CASSQDPANTGELFF
TRBV4-1	TRBJ1-1	CASSQVPGGEAFF
TRBV2	TRBJ2-1	CASSDQFYNEQFF
TRBV5-5	TRBJ1-2	CASHLYSGGYTF
TRBV5-6	TRBJ2-2	CASSLVSGGGRTGELFF
TRBV7-9	TRBJ2-5	CASSRRGAGRETQYF
TRBV13	TRBJ2-1	CASSERKRGRSYNEQFF
TRBV7-2	TRBJ2-1	CASSLARQVDEQFF
TRBV5-1	TRBJ1-1	CASSLNGVGANTEAFF
TRBV11-2	TRBJ2-5	CASSLAWASGSKETQYF
TRBV5-8	TRBJ1-5	CASSLLGTGNQPQHF
TRBV18	TRBJ2-3	CASSLDRGRADTQYF
TRBV29-1	TRBJ2-6	CSVEDPGSAGANVLTF
TRBV14	TRBJ1-1	CASSHLRAEAFF
TRBV5-1	TRBJ1-1	CASSLGREVTEAFF
TRBV7-9	TRBJ1-1	CASSLVSGAFF
TRBV18	TRBJ1-1	CASSPRGKGRNTEAFF
TRBV29-1	TRBJ1-1	CSAKPGILNTEAFF
TRBV4-2	TRBJ1-4	CASSQGPGTGGEKWTTTNEKLFF
TRBV13	TRBJ2-1	CASSGRLAGDNEQFF
TRBV29-1	TRBJ1-1	CSVEAWRQGWTEAFF
TRBV4-1	TRBJ2-2	CASSQGPGELFF
TRBV27	TRBJ1-2	CASSTTGTTGAGYTF